The T cell receptor beta chain under discussion was sequenced for a study of shared clonotypes between healthy human individuals. Sequenced by immunoSEQ multiplex PCR; TCRdb stores in-frame clones only, minus some. The data hold approximately 95,000 clones, with around 67% observed a single time. V was pared by 0 bases and J by 0 bases, with 5 bases between. The germline gives CDR1 ENHRY, CDR2 SYGVKD. This CDR3 has 14 amino acids. J is TRBJ1-2 and V is TRBV10-3; D gene ambiguous. This TCR came from a man under 40 in good health. Sequenced material: memory CD8+ T cells sorted from blood. The subset denotes: CD45RO+ cells pooled with CCR7-negative TemRA cells. The DNA for the CDR3 is TGTGCCATCAGTGAGTCAGCAGCTAACTATGGCTACACCTTC. Translation gives CAISESAANYGYTF.